The T cell receptor (beta chain) described here comes from a study of T cell changes during pregnancy in multiple sclerosis. Germline-derived CDR1 and CDR2 are SNHLY and FYNNEI. V lost 5 bases, J lost 4 bases, and 14 bases lay in between. The CDR3 totals 15 residues. Assay: immunoSEQ multiplex PCR; the TCRdb copy retains only in-frame clones and omits some. This table holds over 40,000 clones, around 89% found once. Here the sequenced sample was CD8+ T cells from peripheral blood mononuclear cells, taken after pregnancy. The receptor was isolated from a female donor in good health, enrolled as a control in a pregnancy study. This chain joins TRBV2 and TRBJ2-2; D may be TRBD1 (6 bases). The CDR3 loop is CASSTGYGGTGELFF. CDR3 nucleotides: TGTGCCAGCAGTACAGGGTATGGTGGCACCGGGGAGCTGTTTTTT.